This TCR beta chain comes out of a study of control samples from healthy donors and cancer patients. Only in-frame clones appear in the TCRdb table, and some are missing; sequencing was by immunoSEQ multiplex PCR. The table has about 76,000 clones, around 86% seen once. The CDR3 has 15 residues. V gave up 4 bases and J gave up 4 bases, with 15 bases separating them. Germline V gene lookup returns CDR1 LGHDT and CDR2 YNNKEL (reference sequence). This sequence joins TRBV3-1 (or the pseudogene TRBV3-2) and TRBJ2-3; D gene ambiguous. This clonotype originated in a woman aged 45-59 years with colorectal cancer. Sequenced material: PBMCs. CDR3 amino acids: CASSLGKGLADTQYF. CDR3 coding DNA: TGTGCCAGCAGCCTTGGGAAGGGTCTGGCAGATACGCAGTATTTT.